This TCR beta chain is from a study of OX40 agonist ivuxolimab in advanced cancers. Across the whole study: The study gave patients intravenous ivuxolimab at 0.01 to 10 mg/kg every 2 weeks. Partial responses were seen in three patients, one with hepatocellular carcinoma and two with cutaneous melanoma. General observations from the study: The average count of expanded clones was higher among CD8+ T cells than among CD4+.

This CDR3 comprises 14 residues. V was trimmed by 1 base and J by 2 bases, leaving 8 bases between them. CDR1 and CDR2 (germline): SEHNR, FQNEAQ (reference sequence). Of note for this clone: Antigen: not known.

Patients with autoimmune history or systemic immunosuppression were excluded. TCRdb's table, derived via immunoSEQ multiplex PCR, lists solely in-frame clones and lacks some. Counted here are around 95,000 clones, roughly 93% occurring once; the ten biggest clones make up about 0.27%. The rearrangement uses TRBV7-9 and TRBJ2-5, with D uncertain. The sequences come from CD4+ or CD8+ T cells sorted from blood, collected in a trial of the OX40 agonist ivuxolimab. This receptor was taken from an adult with an advanced solid tumor such as melanoma, head and neck, liver or kidney cancer. CDR3 nucleotide sequence: TGTGCCAGCAGCTTAGTGTACCGTCAAGAGACCCAGTACTTC. Translating it yields CASSLVYRQETQYF.